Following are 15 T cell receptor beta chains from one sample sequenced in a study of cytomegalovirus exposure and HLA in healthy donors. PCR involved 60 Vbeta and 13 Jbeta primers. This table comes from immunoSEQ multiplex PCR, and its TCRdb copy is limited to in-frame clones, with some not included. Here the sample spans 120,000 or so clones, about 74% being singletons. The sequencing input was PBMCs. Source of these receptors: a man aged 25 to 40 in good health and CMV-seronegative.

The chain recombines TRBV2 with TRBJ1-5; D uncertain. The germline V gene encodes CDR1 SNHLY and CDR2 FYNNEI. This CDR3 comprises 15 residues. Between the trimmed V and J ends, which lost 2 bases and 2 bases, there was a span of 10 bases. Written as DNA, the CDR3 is TGTGCCAGCAGTGAACCCCAGAGGGGCAATCAGCCCCAGCATTTT. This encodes CASSEPQRGNQPQHF.

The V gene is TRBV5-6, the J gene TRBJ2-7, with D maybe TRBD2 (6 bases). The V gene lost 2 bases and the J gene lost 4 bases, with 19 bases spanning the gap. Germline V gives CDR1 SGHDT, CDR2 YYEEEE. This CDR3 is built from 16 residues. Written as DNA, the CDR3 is TGTGCCAGCAGCTTAAGTAGGTGGGGGGAGAGATACGAGCAGTACTTC. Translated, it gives CASSLSRWGERYEQYF.

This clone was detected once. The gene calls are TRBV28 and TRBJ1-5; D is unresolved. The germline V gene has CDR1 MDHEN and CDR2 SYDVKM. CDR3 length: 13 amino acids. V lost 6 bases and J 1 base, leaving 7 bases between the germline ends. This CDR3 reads CASSPGSNQPQHF. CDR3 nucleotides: TGTGCCAGCAGCCCTGGCAGCAATCAGCCCCAGCATTTT.

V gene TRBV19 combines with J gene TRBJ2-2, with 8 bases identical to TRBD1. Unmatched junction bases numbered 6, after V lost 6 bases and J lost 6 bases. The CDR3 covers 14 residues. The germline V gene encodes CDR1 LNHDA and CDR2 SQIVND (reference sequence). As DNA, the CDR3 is TGTGCCAGTAGACGGATACAGGGGGCCGGGGAGCTGTTTTTT. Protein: CASRRIQGAGELFF.

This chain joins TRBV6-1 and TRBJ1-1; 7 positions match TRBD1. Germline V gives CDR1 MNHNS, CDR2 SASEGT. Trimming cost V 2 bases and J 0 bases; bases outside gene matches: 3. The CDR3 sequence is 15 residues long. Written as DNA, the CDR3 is TGTGCCAGCAGTGAACGGGACAGAATGAACACTGAAGCTTTCTTT. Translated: CASSERDRMNTEAFF.

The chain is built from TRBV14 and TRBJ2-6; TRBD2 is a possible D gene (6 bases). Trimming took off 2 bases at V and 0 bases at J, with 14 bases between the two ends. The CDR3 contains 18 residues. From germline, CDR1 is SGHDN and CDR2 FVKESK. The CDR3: CASSQFPGLSSGANVLTF. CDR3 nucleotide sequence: TGTGCCAGCAGCCAATTCCCGGGACTCTCCTCTGGGGCCAACGTCCTGACTTTC.

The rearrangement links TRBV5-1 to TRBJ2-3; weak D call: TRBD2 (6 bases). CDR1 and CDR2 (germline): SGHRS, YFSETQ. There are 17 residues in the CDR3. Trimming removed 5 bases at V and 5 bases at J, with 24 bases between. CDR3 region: CASSRRPGALGGDTQYF. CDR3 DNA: TGCGCCAGCAGTCGACGTCCGGGAGCCCTAGGTGGAGATACGCAGTATTTT.

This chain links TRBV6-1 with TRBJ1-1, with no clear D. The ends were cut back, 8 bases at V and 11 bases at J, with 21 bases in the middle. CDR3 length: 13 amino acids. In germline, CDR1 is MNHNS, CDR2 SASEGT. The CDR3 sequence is CASLTRESRSAFF. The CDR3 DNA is TGTGCCAGCCTCACCCGGGAATCGAGATCGGCTTTCTTT.

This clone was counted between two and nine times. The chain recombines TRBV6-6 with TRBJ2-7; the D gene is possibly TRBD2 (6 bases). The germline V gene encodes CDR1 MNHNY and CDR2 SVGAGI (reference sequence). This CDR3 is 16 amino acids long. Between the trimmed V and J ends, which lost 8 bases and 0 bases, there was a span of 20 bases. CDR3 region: CASRLMGGSSSYEQYF. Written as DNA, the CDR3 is TGTGCCAGCCGCTTAATGGGGGGTTCAAGCTCCTACGAGCAGTACTTC.

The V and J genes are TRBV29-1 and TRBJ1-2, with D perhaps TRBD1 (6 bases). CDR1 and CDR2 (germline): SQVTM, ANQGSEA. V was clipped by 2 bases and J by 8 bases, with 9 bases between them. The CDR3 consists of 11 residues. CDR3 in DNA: TGCAGCGTTGAAAGGGGGATAGGCTACACCTTC. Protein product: CSVERGIGYTF.

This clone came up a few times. This CDR3 reads CASSQGQGAGQPQHF. The CDR3 nucleotides read TGCGCCAGCAGCCAGGGACAGGGGGCCGGACAGCCCCAGCATTTT. The J gene is TRBJ1-5, the V gene TRBV4-1; 12 bases are shared with TRBD1. With 3 bases clipped from V and 7 bases from J, the junction kept 4 bases outside the gene matches. The CDR3 has 15 residues. Looked up from germline, CDR1 is MGHRA and CDR2 is YSYEKL.

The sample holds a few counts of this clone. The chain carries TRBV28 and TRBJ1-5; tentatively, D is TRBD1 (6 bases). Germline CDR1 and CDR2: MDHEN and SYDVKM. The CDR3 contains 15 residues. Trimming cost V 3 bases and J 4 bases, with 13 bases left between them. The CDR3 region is CASSLPGARNQPQHF. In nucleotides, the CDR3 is TGTGCCAGCAGTTTGCCAGGGGCTCGGAATCAGCCCCAGCATTTT.

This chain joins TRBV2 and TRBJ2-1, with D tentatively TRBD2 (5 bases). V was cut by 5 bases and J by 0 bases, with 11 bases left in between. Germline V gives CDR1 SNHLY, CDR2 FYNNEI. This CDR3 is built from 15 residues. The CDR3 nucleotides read TGTGCCAGCAGTAAACTTGAGGGCTCCTACAATGAGCAGTTCTTC. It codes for CASSKLEGSYNEQFF.

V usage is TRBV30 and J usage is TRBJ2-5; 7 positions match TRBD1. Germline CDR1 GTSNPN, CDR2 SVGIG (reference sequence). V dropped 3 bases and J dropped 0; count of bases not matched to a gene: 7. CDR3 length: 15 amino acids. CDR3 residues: CAWSPGQHNQETQYF. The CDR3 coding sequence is TGTGCCTGGAGCCCGGGACAGCATAACCAAGAGACCCAGTACTTC.

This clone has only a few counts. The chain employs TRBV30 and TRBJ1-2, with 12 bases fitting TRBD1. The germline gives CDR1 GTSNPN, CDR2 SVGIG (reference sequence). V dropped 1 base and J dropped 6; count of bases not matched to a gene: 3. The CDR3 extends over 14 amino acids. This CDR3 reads CAWSGGTGGHGYTF. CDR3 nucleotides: TGTGCCTGGAGTGGGGGGACAGGGGGCCATGGCTACACCTTC.